The rows below give T cell receptor beta chains drawn from one sample of a study of cytomegalovirus exposure and HLA in healthy donors. Clones were read by immunoSEQ multiplex PCR, and TCRdb kept only the in-frame ones, dropping some. The top ten clones hold around 1.1% of a sample with a few hundred thousand clones, 75% to 95% of them seen once. Source material: PBMCs. The receptors were sampled from a young woman in good health and CMV-seronegative. Both conserved end residues are part of each CDR3. Each record gives: D gene, J gene, clone size, V gene, CDR3 protein, CDR3 DNA. A D gene is named only where the DNA matches it firmly. Clone size is not always given. Where it is, it says once, few, many or a class for expanded clones.

D gene: TRBD1; J gene: TRBJ2-1; clone size: .; V gene: TRBV28; CDR3 protein: CASSSRDRVQQFF; CDR3 DNA: TGTGCCAGCAGTTCCCGGGACAGGGTTCAGCAGTTCTTC
D gene: .; J gene: TRBJ1-5; clone size: .; V gene: TRBV5-5; CDR3 protein: CASSLSTGEEHF; CDR3 DNA: TGTGCCAGCAGCTTAAGTACAGGTGAAGAGCATTTT
D gene: .; J gene: TRBJ1-2; clone size: .; V gene: TRBV28; CDR3 protein: CASRTSGRYGYTF; CDR3 DNA: TGTGCCAGCAGGACGAGCGGGAGATATGGCTACACCTTC
D gene: TRBD1; J gene: TRBJ2-7; clone size: .; V gene: TRBV29-1; CDR3 protein: CSAQDRFSYEQYF; CDR3 DNA: TGCAGCGCACAGGACAGGTTCTCCTACGAGCAGTACTTC
D gene: .; J gene: TRBJ1-1; clone size: .; V gene: TRBV7-9; CDR3 protein: CASSLAPTDTEAFF; CDR3 DNA: TGTGCCAGCAGCTTAGCCCCCACGGACACTGAAGCTTTCTTT
D gene: TRBD1; J gene: TRBJ2-7; clone size: .; V gene: TRBV28; CDR3 protein: CASTDRGGFITYEQYF; CDR3 DNA: TGTGCCAGCACCGACAGGGGGGGTTTTATAACCTACGAGCAGTACTTC
D gene: .; J gene: TRBJ1-2; clone size: .; V gene: TRBV6-1; CDR3 protein: CASSPGVGGYTF; CDR3 DNA: TGTGCCAGCAGCCCGGGGGTCGGGGGCTACACCTTC
D gene: .; J gene: TRBJ1-2; clone size: .; V gene: TRBV19; CDR3 protein: CASTREGYGYTF; CDR3 DNA: TGTGCCAGTACTAGGGAGGGGTATGGCTACACCTTC
D gene: TRBD2; J gene: TRBJ2-5; clone size: .; V gene: TRBV5-4; CDR3 protein: CASSLSLRAGGLEETQYF; CDR3 DNA: TGTGCCAGCAGCTTGTCTCTCAGGGCGGGAGGCTTGGAGGAGACCCAGTACTTC
D gene: TRBD2; J gene: TRBJ2-1; clone size: .; V gene: TRBV5-1; CDR3 protein: CASSLLGTSGNNEQFF; CDR3 DNA: TGCGCCAGCAGCCTTCTTGGGACTAGCGGGAACAATGAGCAGTTCTTC
D gene: .; J gene: TRBJ2-7; clone size: once; V gene: TRBV11-3; CDR3 protein: CASSLVKASLSYEQYF; CDR3 DNA: TGTGCCAGCAGCTTAGTCAAAGCATCTCTTTCCTACGAGCAGTACTTC
D gene: TRBD1; J gene: TRBJ2-1; clone size: few; V gene: TRBV7-6; CDR3 protein: CASSSGTGVYNEQFF; CDR3 DNA: TGTGCCAGCAGCTCCGGGACAGGGGTGTACAATGAGCAGTTCTTC
D gene: .; J gene: TRBJ2-2; clone size: .; V gene: TRBV11-2; CDR3 protein: CASSLTRNTGELFF; CDR3 DNA: TGTGCCAGCAGCTTAACAAGGAACACCGGGGAGCTGTTTTTT
D gene: .; J gene: TRBJ1-1; clone size: .; V gene: TRBV5-6; CDR3 protein: CASSPYFDSNTEAFF; CDR3 DNA: TGTGCCAGCAGCCCTTACTTTGACAGCAACACTGAAGCTTTCTTT
D gene: TRBD1; J gene: TRBJ2-1; clone size: once; V gene: TRBV30; CDR3 protein: CAWANGQGGNEQFF; CDR3 DNA: TGTGCCTGGGCTAATGGACAGGGGGGGAATGAGCAGTTCTTC
D gene: TRBD2; J gene: TRBJ2-5; clone size: .; V gene: TRBV7-3; CDR3 protein: CASSLWGGTQYF; CDR3 DNA: TGTGCCAGCAGCCTCTGGGGGGGGACCCAGTACTTC
D gene: .; J gene: TRBJ1-5; clone size: .; V gene: TRBV6-6; CDR3 protein: CASTHRAGEGQPQHF; CDR3 DNA: TGTGCCAGCACCCACCGGGCGGGAGAGGGACAGCCCCAGCATTTT
D gene: .; J gene: TRBJ2-3; clone size: .; V gene: TRBV19; CDR3 protein: CASSIDEWEAADTQYF; CDR3 DNA: TGTGCCAGTAGTATAGACGAGTGGGAGGCGGCAGATACGCAGTATTTT
D gene: TRBD2; J gene: TRBJ2-1; clone size: .; V gene: TRBV5-1; CDR3 protein: CASSFVSGITYNEQFF; CDR3 DNA: TGCGCCAGCAGCTTCGTCAGCGGGATTACCTACAATGAGCAGTTCTTC
D gene: TRBD2; J gene: TRBJ2-3; clone size: .; V gene: TRBV13; CDR3 protein: CASSLAGLAGEPDTQYF; CDR3 DNA: TGTGCCAGCAGCTTAGCCGGACTAGCGGGAGAACCTGATACGCAGTATTTT
D gene: TRBD2; J gene: TRBJ2-7; clone size: .; V gene: TRBV9; CDR3 protein: CASSVAGTSGNYEQYF; CDR3 DNA: TGTGCCAGCAGCGTAGCCGGGACTAGCGGGAACTACGAGCAGTACTTC
D gene: .; J gene: TRBJ2-7; clone size: .; V gene: TRBV6-1; CDR3 protein: CASSEGLWQGQYEQYF; CDR3 DNA: TGTGCCAGCAGTGAAGGCCTATGGCAGGGTCAATACGAGCAGTACTTC
D gene: .; J gene: TRBJ2-7; clone size: .; V gene: TRBV10-2; CDR3 protein: CASWPRNYEQYF; CDR3 DNA: TGCGCCAGCTGGCCTAGAAACTACGAGCAGTACTTC
D gene: .; J gene: TRBJ1-4; clone size: .; V gene: TRBV29-1; CDR3 protein: CSVFGQNEKLFF; CDR3 DNA: TGCAGCGTTTTTGGGCAAAATGAAAAACTGTTTTTT
D gene: .; J gene: TRBJ1-1; clone size: once; V gene: TRBV30; CDR3 protein: CACDMTVLNTEAFF; CDR3 DNA: TGTGCCTGCGATATGACAGTTTTGAACACTGAAGCTTTCTTT
D gene: .; J gene: TRBJ1-1; clone size: .; V gene: TRBV5-1; CDR3 protein: CASSLVAGQNTEAFF; CDR3 DNA: TGCGCCAGCAGCTTGGTGGCAGGGCAGAACACTGAAGCTTTCTTT